Listed here are 17 T cell receptor beta chains from one sample, sequenced in a study of T cells after yellow fever vaccination. One entry per CDR3 protein results from TCRdb running MiXCR on the 5' RACE reads. Of about 300,000 distinct CDR3 sequences listed, about 10% are singletons. The starting material was CD4+ T cells sorted from PBMCs, obtained 5 days after the yellow fever booster vaccination. Source of these receptors: a young man who received the YFV17D yellow fever vaccine.

This chain links TRBV3-1 with TRBJ2-4; D is ambiguous. V gave up 0 bases and J gave up 11 bases, with 5 bases separating them. Germline values: CDR1 LGHDT, CDR2 YNNKEL (reference sequence). The CDR3 spans 11 residues. In DNA form, the CDR3 reads TGTGCCAGCAGCCAAGAAAGGGTTCAGTACTTC. It encodes CASSQERVQYF. Supplemented by reference TRBV3-1 and TRBJ2-4, the full variable domain reads DTAVSQTPKYLVTQMGNDKSIKCEQNLGHDTMYWYKQDSKKFLKIMFSYNNKELIINETVPNRFSPKSPDKAHLNLHINSLELGDSAVYFCASSQERVQYFGAGTRLSVL.

This clonotype was seen repeatedly, ten times or more. The chain carries TRBV12-3 or TRBV12-4 and TRBJ2-3, with 9 bases fitting TRBD2. CDR3 length: 12 residues. The V segment lost 6 bases and the J segment 5 bases; nucleotides outside the gene matches: 0. The CDR3, as DNA: TGTGCCAGCAGGACTAGCGGAGATACGCAGTATTTT. Its translation: CASRTSGDTQYF.

The chain uses TRBV10-3 and TRBJ2-7, with 7 nucleotides matching TRBD1. The germline gives CDR1 ENHRY, CDR2 SYGVKD. This CDR3 is built from 12 residues. Trimming took 6 bases from V and 4 from J; bases not matched to a gene: 3. CDR3 bases: TGTGCCATCAGCGGGGACAGTTACGAGCAGTACGTC. It codes for CAISGDSYEQYV.

This clonotype was found many times. The rearrangement joins TRBV20-1 to TRBJ2-5; D possibly corresponds to TRBD1 (6 bases). The V gene's germline CDR1 is DFQATT and CDR2 SNEGSKA (reference sequence). This CDR3 is 13 amino acids long. The V gene lost 3 bases and the J gene lost 1 base, with 9 bases spanning the gap. The CDR3 region is CSARQGTQETQYF. The DNA of the CDR3 is TGCAGTGCTAGGCAGGGGACCCAAGAGACCCAGTACTTC.

This clonotype has just a few counts. V and J are TRBV29-1 and TRBJ2-3; D gene unclear. The CDR3 runs to 12 residues. Germline values: CDR1 SQVTM, CDR2 ANQGSEA. V was pared by 3 bases and J by 6 bases, with 10 bases between. The CDR3 loop reads CSVDFPGDTQYF. CDR3 coding DNA: TGCAGCGTTGACTTCCCTGGGGATACGCAGTATTTT.

This chain uses TRBV20-1 with TRBJ2-5, with TRBD2 matching over 9 bases. CDR1 and CDR2 from the germline V gene are DFQATT and SNEGSKA (reference sequence). V was pared by 5 bases and J by 1 base, with 5 bases of the junction left unmatched. This CDR3 contains 14 residues. The CDR3 loop reads CSAAGGLGQETQYF. CDR3 DNA: TGCAGTGCTGCGGGGGGGCTGGGCCAAGAGACCCAGTACTTC.

The CDR3 protein is CASSQGPREPFPNGYTF. The CDR3 DNA reads TGCGCCAGCAGCCAAGGTCCCCGGGAGCCCTTCCCCAATGGCTACACCTTC. The chain links TRBV4-3 to TRBJ1-2; D is ambiguous. CDR3 size: 17 residues. V shed 1 base and J shed 6 bases, with 21 bases lying between them. Germline lookup yields CDR1 LGHNA and CDR2 YSLEER.

The chain is built from TRBV15 and TRBJ2-1; 10 positions agree with TRBD2. After removal of 1 base from V and 7 bases from J, the junction contained 4 bases not matched to a gene. Per germline, CDR1 LNHNV and CDR2 YYDKDF (reference sequence). CDR3 length equals 15 residues. The CDR3 bases are TGTGCCACCAGCAGAGGAGCGGGGGGGCGGAATGAGCAGTTCTTC. Amino acids: CATSRGAGGRNEQFF.

V gene TRBV6-1 combines with J gene TRBJ2-7; 9 nucleotides line up with TRBD2. The CDR3 has 15 amino acids. Trimming removed 1 base from V and 3 bases from J; junction bases left unmatched: 4. Germline V gene data show CDR1 as MNHNS and CDR2 as SASEGT. The CDR3 here is CASSEGPSGIYEQYF. CDR3 in DNA: TGTGCCAGCAGTGAAGGGCCTAGCGGGATCTACGAGCAGTACTTC.

The genes are TRBV7-2 and TRBJ2-4, with 7 bases that match TRBD2. Per germline, CDR1 SGHTA and CDR2 FQGNSA. The CDR3 length is 12 residues. Losses at the gene ends were 5 bases for V and 6 bases for J; bases not matched to a gene: 1. The CDR3 loop is CASSTGGNIQYF. CDR3 sequence (DNA): TGTGCCAGCAGCACGGGAGGAAACATTCAGTACTTC.

The chain joins TRBV20-1 to TRBJ1-5; perhaps TRBD1 as D (6 bases). The CDR3 is 15 residues long. Trimming took 0 bases from V and 2 from J, leaving 11 bases between them. The germline gives CDR1 DFQATT, CDR2 SNEGSKA (reference sequence). The CDR3 DNA reads TGCAGTGCTAGAGAGGGGGCCCAGGGCAATCAGCCCCAGCATTTT. Amino acids: CSAREGAQGNQPQHF.

This clonotype was seen many times. The V call is TRBV7-2, the J call TRBJ2-5; D ambiguous. The CDR3 runs to 13 residues. V was clipped by 5 bases and J by 0 bases, with 7 bases between them. Germline V gene lookup returns CDR1 SGHTA and CDR2 FQGNSA. CDR3 residues: CASSLQNQETQYF. The DNA of the CDR3 is TGTGCCAGCAGCCTACAAAACCAAGAGACCCAGTACTTC.

As regards this clonotype: The junction departs from the called germline gene at one end, perhaps through a read error. Here the CDR3 reads CASRGTGLYEQYF. CDR3 nucleotides: TGTGCAAGCAGGGGGACAGGGCTGTACGAGCAGTACTTC. The V gene is TRBV12-3 or TRBV12-4, the J gene TRBJ2-7, with 9 nucleotides matching TRBD1. The CDR3 totals 13 residues.

This clonotype was counted ten times or more. The V call is TRBV5-5, the J call TRBJ2-3, with 10 bases aligning to TRBD2. Germline-derived CDR1 and CDR2 are SGHKS and YYEKEE (reference sequence). After removal of 5 bases from V and 5 bases from J, the junction contained 11 bases not matched to a gene. The CDR3 runs 16 residues. The CDR3 spells CASSGSSGGTLDTQYF. The CDR3 DNA reads TGTGCCAGCAGTGGTTCTAGCGGGGGCACCTTAGATACGCAGTATTTT.

This clonotype was observed a few times. The rearrangement joins TRBV7-2 to TRBJ2-1; D call uncertain. The CDR3 length is 16 residues. Germline loops: CDR1 SGHTA, CDR2 FQGNSA. Trimming removed 5 bases from V and 7 bases from J, with 21 bases in between. Written as DNA, the CDR3 is TGTGCCAGCAGCCGAACCCGGTGGGCGATGGGTAATGAGCAGTTCTTC. Translation: CASSRTRWAMGNEQFF.

This clonotype was recorded many times. The chain joins TRBV4-1 to TRBJ1-3; TRBD1 matches 8 bases. The CDR3 extends over 16 amino acids. Germline values: CDR1 MGHRA, CDR2 YSYEKL. Trimming at V came to 6 bases and at J to 0 bases, leaving 7 bases not matched to a gene. The chain's CDR3 is CASSRQGPSSGNTIYF. Here the CDR3 DNA reads TGCGCCAGCAGTAGACAGGGGCCGAGCTCTGGAAACACCATATATTTT.

A few counts support this clonotype. The chain combines TRBV4-2 with TRBJ2-5, with 12 bases matching TRBD2. CDR3 length: 18 amino acids. The V gene end was trimmed by 0 bases and the J gene end by 4 bases; junction bases not matched to a gene: 9. CDR1 is LGHNA and CDR2 is YNFKEQ in the germline V gene. CDR3 sequence reads: CASSQDFGLAGRGETQYF. The CDR3 coding sequence is TGTGCCAGCAGCCAAGATTTCGGACTAGCGGGGAGGGGAGAGACCCAGTACTTC.